This passage covers 16 T cell receptor beta chains from one sample sequenced in a study of shared clonotypes between healthy human individuals. CD45RO-negative, CCR7-positively selected cells formed the naive CD8 fraction, excluding terminally differentiated effector memory CD45RA+ cells. Using immunoSEQ multiplex PCR, the repertoire was profiled, and TCRdb retains in-frame clones only, with some absent. The repertoire consists of approximately 2,200,000 clones, with about 93% occurring once and the leading ten covering roughly 1.7%. Sequencing was carried out using naive CD8+ T cells from PBMCs. All receptors derive from a man between 18 and 35 years old in good health. Some clones in this sample may be carry-over from other donors' samples.

This clone showed up just a few times. The chain joins TRBV5-5 to TRBJ1-1; D is undetermined. Trimming shortened V by 5 bases and J by 4 bases, and 9 bases separated the two germline ends. CDR3 length: 12 amino acids. Germline V gene data show CDR1 as SGHKS and CDR2 as YYEKEE (reference sequence). The CDR3 DNA sequence: TGTGCCAGCAGTATCGTGGGCACTGAAGCTTTCTTT. Translated: CASSIVGTEAFF.

The chain carries TRBV19 and TRBJ2-7; D not certain. Per the germline V gene, CDR1 is LNHDA and CDR2 is SQIVND (reference sequence). This CDR3 is 12 amino acids long. V was cut by 2 bases and J by 2 bases, with 4 bases left in between. The CDR3 protein is CASSIPPYEQYF. The CDR3 nucleotides read TGTGCCAGTAGTATACCCCCCTACGAGCAGTACTTC.

The gene calls are TRBV27 and TRBJ2-7, with a weak D call TRBD1 (6 bases). The germline V and J ends were trimmed by 2 bases and 6 bases, with 14 bases remaining between them. CDR1 MNHEY and CDR2 SMNVEV come from the germline V gene (reference sequence). The CDR3 sequence is 14 residues long. CDR3 sequence reads: CASSLQGTPGEQYF. CDR3 sequence (DNA): TGTGCCAGCAGTTTACAGGGGACCCCTGGCGAGCAGTACTTC.

This sequence joins TRBV7-9 and TRBJ1-1, with a weak D call TRBD1 (6 bases). Trimming removed 4 bases from V and 2 bases from J, with 11 bases in between. Germline V gene lookup returns CDR1 SEHNR and CDR2 FQNEAQ (reference sequence). The CDR3 spans 14 residues. The CDR3 DNA sequence: TGTGCCAGCAGCTCCGGACAGATTAACACTGAAGCTTTCTTT. It specifies CASSSGQINTEAFF.

The V call is TRBV4-2, the J call TRBJ1-5; no clear D gene. The germline V and J ends were trimmed by 0 bases and 7 bases, with 13 bases remaining between them. CDR1 LGHNA and CDR2 YNFKEQ come from the germline V gene. The CDR3 extends over 15 amino acids. CDR3 nucleotides: TGTGCCAGCAGCCAAGAGGGTTCGGGAACCCAGCCCCAGCATTTT. Translation gives CASSQEGSGTQPQHF.

The chain carries TRBV5-8 and TRBJ1-4; D remains ambiguous. CDR1 is SGHTS and CDR2 is YDEGEE in the germline V gene. The CDR3 has 14 amino acids. V was shortened by 4 bases and J by 5 bases, with 12 bases between the two germline ends. In DNA, the CDR3 is TGTGCCAGCAGCATGACTGGGGTAAATGAAAAACTGTTTTTT. Encoded protein: CASSMTGVNEKLFF.

Only a few counts were recorded for this clone. The rearrangement joins TRBV6-5 to TRBJ1-1, with D uncertain. The V gene's germline CDR1 is MNHEY and CDR2 SVGAGI. CDR3 length: 12 residues. V lost 0 bases and J 4 bases, leaving 3 bases between the germline ends. The CDR3 DNA follows: TGTGCCAGCAGTTACTCGGCCACTGAAGCTTTCTTT. Protein sequence: CASSYSATEAFF.

J is TRBJ2-6 and V is TRBV9; 13 nucleotides agree with TRBD2. With 3 bases clipped from V and 6 bases from J, the junction kept 15 bases outside the gene matches. The CDR3 consists of 20 residues. Germline V gives CDR1 SGDLS, CDR2 YYNGEE. DNA of the CDR3: TGTGCCAGCAGCGGTAGTCCTCGGACTAGCGGGAGAAATGAGGCCAACGTCCTGACTTTC. Encoded protein: CASSGSPRTSGRNEANVLTF. Drawing the rest from reference TRBV9 and TRBJ2-6, the complete variable domain is DSGVTQTPKHLITATGQRVTLRCSPRSGDLSVYWYQQSLDQGLQFLIQYYNGEERAKGNILERFSAQQFPDLHSELNLSSLELGDSALYFCASSGSPRTSGRNEANVLTFGAGSRLTVL.

Only one count was recorded for this clone. The chain combines TRBV9 with TRBJ2-5; D is ambiguous. Trimming shortened V by 2 bases and J by 5 bases, and 10 bases separated the two germline ends. This CDR3 contains 13 residues. Germline V gives CDR1 SGDLS, CDR2 YYNGEE. The CDR3 here is CASSVGNLETQYF. The CDR3 region has the DNA TGTGCCAGCAGCGTGGGCAATTTGGAGACCCAGTACTTC.

The chain combines TRBV27 with TRBJ2-1; D ambiguous. V was cut by 1 base and J by 7 bases, with 8 bases left in between. In germline, CDR1 is MNHEY, CDR2 SMNVEV (reference sequence). This CDR3 comprises 13 residues. CDR3 region: CASSLYLENEQFF. The CDR3 bases are TGTGCCAGCAGTTTATATTTAGAGAATGAGCAGTTCTTC.

The chain couples TRBV13 to TRBJ2-1, with 7 bases matching TRBD2. The ends lost 0 bases at V and 8 bases at J; junction bases unmatched: 1. The germline CDR1 and CDR2 sequences are PRHDT and FYEKMQ (reference sequence). The CDR3 is 13 amino acids. The CDR3 DNA reads as TGTGCCAGCAGCTTAGGCCGGGGGGATGAGCAGTTCTTC. Encoded protein: CASSLGRGDEQFF.

The rearrangement links TRBV9 to TRBJ1-4; tentatively, D is TRBD1 (5 bases). V was clipped by 4 bases and J by 8 bases, with 18 bases between them. Germline V lookup: CDR1 SGDLS, CDR2 YYNGEE. The CDR3 runs to 15 residues. The DNA of the CDR3 is TGTGCCAGCAGCAACCGACAGACGCTTGGGGAAAAACTGTTTTTT. Its translation is CASSNRQTLGEKLFF.

The chain carries TRBV28 and TRBJ2-7; 10 positions agree with TRBD2. V gave up 9 bases and J gave up 3 bases; unmatched junction bases: 8. Germline V CDR1 and CDR2: MDHEN, SYDVKM. There are 14 residues in the CDR3. The DNA of the CDR3 is TGTGCCAGTACCCAAGCTAGCGGGAGCTACGAGCAGTACTTC. This codes for CASTQASGSYEQYF.

The chain couples TRBV4-1 to TRBJ1-3; the D gene is possibly TRBD1 (6 bases). V was cut by 0 bases and J by 0 bases, with 18 bases left in between. From germline, CDR1 is MGHRA and CDR2 YSYEKL. This CDR3 region has 19 residues. The CDR3 protein is CASSQEWGTQSRSGNTIYF. CDR3 in DNA: TGCGCCAGCAGCCAAGAATGGGGGACACAGTCCCGCTCTGGAAACACCATATATTTT.

The chain joins TRBV11-2 to TRBJ2-2; TRBD2 matches at 11 bases. The CDR3 length is 20 residues. V lost 0 bases, J lost 3 bases, and 12 bases stayed unmatched. Germline V gives CDR1 SGHAT, CDR2 FQNNGV. The CDR3 coding sequence is TGTGCCAGCAGCTTAGAACTAGCGGGAGCCCCGAGATCTTACACCGGGGAGCTGTTTTTT. Its translation: CASSLELAGAPRSYTGELFF.

Turning to this clone: This sample also contains other DNA sequences that code for the same CDR3. The V call is TRBV6-6, the J call TRBJ1-1; 7 bases are a match to TRBD1. The CDR3 runs 15 residues. CDR1 MNHNY and CDR2 SVGAGI come from the germline V gene (reference sequence). Germline trimming cut 0 bases from V and 5 bases from J; bases unmatched to any gene: 6. The CDR3 DNA follows: TGTGCCAGCAGTTACTCGGAGGGGGCAAGAACTGAAGCTTTCTTT. Its translation is CASSYSEGARTEAFF.